The 10 T cell receptor beta chains reported below all come from one sample, sequenced in a study of cytomegalovirus exposure and HLA in healthy donors. PCR primers comprised 60 Vbeta and 13 Jbeta primers. Clones were read by immunoSEQ multiplex PCR, and TCRdb kept only the in-frame ones, dropping some. The sample holds about 110,000 clones; 73% are singletons and the top ten take about 0.92%. Sequenced sample: PBMCs. Receptor source: a woman in her twenties or thirties in good health and CMV-seronegative.

The chain couples TRBV29-1 to TRBJ1-1; no clear D gene. Germline loops: CDR1 SQVTM, CDR2 ANQGSEA. Trimming left V 2 bases short and J 5 bases short, with 9 bases between. This CDR3 contains 12 residues. CDR3 sequence: CSVERRGTEAFF. The CDR3 DNA is TGCAGCGTTGAACGACGAGGAACTGAAGCTTTCTTT.

The chain links TRBV6-5 to TRBJ1-5; no clear D gene. The CDR3 length is 15 residues. V was shortened by 5 bases and J by 1 base, with 12 bases between the two germline ends. CDR1 and CDR2 (germline): MNHEY, SVGAGI. Here the CDR3 reads CASSHLTGSNQPQHF. In DNA, the CDR3 is TGTGCCAGCAGTCACCTGACTGGGAGCAATCAGCCCCAGCATTTT.

The rearrangement uses TRBV4-1 and TRBJ2-1, with TRBD2 matching 7 bases. Unmatched junction bases numbered 9, after V lost 0 bases and J lost 7 bases. The V gene's germline CDR1 is MGHRA and CDR2 YSYEKL. The CDR3 is 16 amino acids. The CDR3 is CASSQDWTGEGNEQFF. The CDR3 DNA follows: TGCGCCAGCAGCCAAGATTGGACGGGGGAGGGAAATGAGCAGTTCTTC.

This sequence joins TRBV2 and TRBJ2-5, with D possibly TRBD2 on 5 matching bases. Trimming removed 2 bases at V and 5 bases at J, with 15 bases between. The CDR3 loop spans 15 amino acids. Germline CDR1 is SNHLY and CDR2 is FYNNEI. Here the CDR3 DNA reads TGTGCCAGCAGTGAAAGTGGCTCTAGCACGGAGACCCAGTACTTC. Protein: CASSESGSSTETQYF. The complete variable domain, with remaining parts taken from reference TRBV2 and TRBJ2-5, reads EPEVTQTPSHQVTQMGQEVILRCVPISNHLYFYWYRQILGQKVEFLVSFYNNEISEKSEIFDDQFSVERPDGSNFTLKIRSTKLEDSAMYFCASSESGSSTETQYFGPGTRLLVL.

This clone was detected only once. V is TRBV16 and J is TRBJ2-7; 11 nucleotides agree with TRBD1. The V and J ends lost 0 bases and 7 bases, in that order; junction bases with no gene match: 14. CDR3 size: 18 residues. Per germline, CDR1 KGHSY and CDR2 FQNENV. DNA for the CDR3: TGTGCCAGCAGCCAATCCTCGAGAGGAGGACAGGGGGCAGGTGAGCAGTACTTC. Its protein is CASSQSSRGGQGAGEQYF.

The chain recombines TRBV11-2 with TRBJ2-7, with D perhaps TRBD2 (5 bases). Trimming pared 5 bases from V and 1 base from J, leaving 9 bases between. CDR1 and CDR2 from the germline V gene are SGHAT and FQNNGV. The CDR3 is 13 residues long. The CDR3 nucleotides read TGTGCCAGCAGCCCGGGATTGTCCTACGAGCAGTACTTC. Protein product: CASSPGLSYEQYF.

Only a few counts were recorded for this clone. The chain uses TRBV9 and TRBJ1-6; TRBD1 matches at 8 bases. V was pared by 0 bases and J by 5 bases, with 7 bases of the junction left unmatched. This CDR3 spans 17 amino acids. CDR1 is SGDLS and CDR2 is YYNGEE in the germline V gene. The CDR3 region is CASSVATGAGDNSPLHF. CDR3 sequence (DNA): TGTGCCAGCAGCGTAGCGACAGGGGCGGGAGATAATTCACCCCTCCACTTT.

A single count supports this clone. This rearrangement joins TRBV6-6 to TRBJ1-2; TRBD1 agrees at 8 bases. V lost 5 bases, J lost 3 bases, and 5 bases stayed unmatched. Germline values: CDR1 MNHNY, CDR2 SVGAGI (reference sequence). The CDR3 runs 14 residues. The CDR3 here is CASSPGTGDYGYTF. The CDR3 coding sequence is TGTGCCAGCAGTCCAGGGACAGGAGACTATGGCTACACCTTC.

The chain has TRBV4-2 and TRBJ2-1; the D gene is possibly TRBD2 (5 bases). The CDR3 has 13 residues. With 1 base removed from V and 10 bases from J, the gap between germline ends came to 11 bases. The germline CDR1 and CDR2 sequences are LGHNA and YNFKEQ. CDR3 protein: CASSQGTLNEQFF. The CDR3, as DNA: TGTGCCAGCAGCCAAGGGACTCTAAACGAGCAGTTCTTC.

CDR3 region: CAGGFYNSPLHF. In DNA, the CDR3 is TGTGCCGGAGGTTTCTATAATTCACCCCTCCACTTT. V and J are TRBV6-6 and TRBJ1-6; no clear D gene. Per germline, CDR1 MNHNY and CDR2 SVGAGI (reference sequence). V shed 11 bases and J shed 3 bases, with 8 bases lying between them. The CDR3 sequence is 12 residues long.